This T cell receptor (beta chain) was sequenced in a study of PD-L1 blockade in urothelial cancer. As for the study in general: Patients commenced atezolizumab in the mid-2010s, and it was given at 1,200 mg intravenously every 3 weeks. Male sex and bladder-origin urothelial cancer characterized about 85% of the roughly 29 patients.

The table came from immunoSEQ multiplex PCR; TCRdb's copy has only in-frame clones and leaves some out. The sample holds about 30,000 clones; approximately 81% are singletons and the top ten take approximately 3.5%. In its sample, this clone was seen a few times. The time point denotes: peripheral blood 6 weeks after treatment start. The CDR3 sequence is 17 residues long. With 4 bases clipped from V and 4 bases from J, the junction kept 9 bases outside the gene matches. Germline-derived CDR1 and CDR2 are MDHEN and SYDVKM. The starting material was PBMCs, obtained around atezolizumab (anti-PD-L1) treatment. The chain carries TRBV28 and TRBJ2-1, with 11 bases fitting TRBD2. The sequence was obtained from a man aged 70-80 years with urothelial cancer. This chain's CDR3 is CASSSLSSGRWYNEQFF. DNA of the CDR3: TGTGCCAGCAGTTCCCTTTCTAGCGGGAGGTGGTACAATGAGCAGTTCTTC.